The 14 T cell receptor beta chains reported below all come from one sample, sequenced in a study of blood T cell repertoires in COVID-19. The data were produced by immunoSEQ multiplex PCR, yet TCRdb's version contains in-frame clones alone and is incomplete. The data contain roughly 200,000 clones, around 90% of them seen just once; the ten biggest clones take up less than 3%. Input material: peripheral blood. These receptors were taken from a man between 35 and 55 years old with active or convalescent COVID-19.

This clone was seen a single time. V gene TRBV5-1 combines with J gene TRBJ2-2, with D perhaps TRBD2 (6 bases). V dropped 2 bases and J dropped 0 bases, with 14 bases sitting between them. The CDR3 consists of 17 residues. The germline V gene has CDR1 SGHRS and CDR2 YFSETQ. In nucleotides, the CDR3 is TGCGCCAGCAGCTTCTTGGGTGGGACTTCGAACACCGGGGAGCTGTTTTTT. It encodes CASSFLGGTSNTGELFF.

The chain is built from TRBV12-3 or TRBV12-4 and TRBJ2-4; D perhaps matches TRBD1 (5 bases). V lost 3 bases and J 6 bases, leaving 9 bases between the germline ends. The CDR3 is made up of 13 amino acids. This CDR3 is CASSLGQGNIQYF. CDR3 nucleotide sequence: TGTGCCAGCAGTTTGGGGCAGGGAAACATTCAGTACTTC.

The gene calls are TRBV6-5 and TRBJ2-1, with 8 bases aligning to TRBD2. The V gene end was trimmed by 7 bases and the J gene end by 4 bases; junction bases not matched to a gene: 9. CDR3 length: 15 residues. In germline, CDR1 is MNHEY, CDR2 SVGAGI. This chain's CDR3 is CASTLQRGTYNEQFF. The CDR3 nucleotides are TGTGCCAGCACCCTGCAGCGGGGGACATACAATGAGCAGTTCTTC.

The chain recombines TRBV7-6 with TRBJ2-1, with D perhaps matching TRBD1 (6 bases). This CDR3 is 16 amino acids long. Germline CDR1 SGHVS, CDR2 FNYEAQ. V was pared by 5 bases and J by 0 bases, with 14 bases between. The CDR3 here is CASSPRKGDSYNEQFF. The CDR3 bases are TGTGCCAGCAGCCCCCGTAAGGGGGACTCCTACAATGAGCAGTTCTTC.

This chain links TRBV6-2 or TRBV6-3 with TRBJ1-5; possibly TRBD1 for D (6 bases). This CDR3 spans 16 amino acids. Trimming shortened V by 5 bases and J by 1 base, and 15 bases separated the two germline ends. CDR1 and CDR2 (germline): MNHEY, SVGEGT. The CDR3 loop is CASSLQGARSNQPQHF. The CDR3 region has the DNA TGTGCCAGCAGTCTACAGGGTGCCCGCAGCAATCAGCCCCAGCATTTT.

V and J are TRBV19 and TRBJ1-1, with a tentative D call TRBD1 (5 bases). Trimming shortened V by 7 bases and J by 6 bases, and 15 bases separated the two germline ends. The CDR3 runs 13 residues. In germline, CDR1 is LNHDA, CDR2 SQIVND (reference sequence). CDR3 in amino acids: CASNLREGAEAFF. CDR3 nucleotide sequence: TGTGCCAGTAACCTCAGGGAAGGGGCTGAAGCTTTCTTT.

This sequence joins TRBV24-1 and TRBJ1-4; 10 bases are a match to TRBD1. This CDR3 is 16 amino acids long. Germline V CDR1 and CDR2: KGHDR, SFDVKD. The trim removed 5 bases at V and 8 bases at J, leaving 10 bases unmatched. CDR3 DNA: TGTGCCACCAGTGTAACACGGGACAGGGGAGGAGAAAAACTGTTTTTT. Amino acids: CATSVTRDRGGEKLFF.

The chain employs TRBV3-1 (or the pseudogene TRBV3-2) and TRBJ1-1, with 7 nucleotides matching TRBD1. V dropped 6 bases and J dropped 2; count of bases not matched to a gene: 6. This CDR3 is 14 amino acids long. Germline CDR1 and CDR2: LGHDT and YNNKEL (reference sequence). The DNA for the CDR3 is TGTGCCAGCAGTACACAGGGGCCTAACACTGAAGCTTTCTTT. Translated: CASSTQGPNTEAFF.

This chain joins TRBV29-1 and TRBJ1-1, with 8 nucleotides matching TRBD1. Germline trimming cut 4 bases from V and 9 bases from J; bases unmatched to any gene: 7. Germline V gene lookup returns CDR1 SQVTM and CDR2 ANQGSEA. The CDR3 has 12 residues. The CDR3 reads CSVVVTGEKAFF. For the CDR3, the DNA is TGCAGCGTTGTCGTGACAGGGGAAAAAGCTTTCTTT.

The chain employs TRBV28 and TRBJ1-2; D is perhaps TRBD1 (5 bases). CDR1 is MDHEN, CDR2 SYDVKM, per germline. V lost 7 bases and J 3 bases, leaving 9 bases between the germline ends. The CDR3 consists of 12 residues. The CDR3 reads CASNRGDYGYTF. Here the CDR3 DNA reads TGTGCCAGCAACCGGGGGGACTATGGCTACACCTTC.

V gene TRBV18 combines with J gene TRBJ1-5; 8 bases line up with TRBD1. This CDR3 comprises 15 residues. The ends lost 5 bases at V and 6 bases at J; junction bases unmatched: 9. Germline CDR1 and CDR2: KGHSH and LQKENI. CDR3 sequence (DNA): TGTGCCAGCTCATCCTACGTTACAGGGGGTCAGCCCCAGCATTTT. Its protein product is CASSSYVTGGQPQHF.

This clone occurred once. The chain carries TRBV27 and TRBJ2-7; the D gene is possibly TRBD2 (5 bases). V was cut by 6 bases and J by 4 bases, with 10 bases left in between. CDR1 is MNHEY, CDR2 SMNVEV, per germline (reference sequence). The CDR3 spans 12 residues. CDR3 residues: CASSRGRYEQYF. Written as DNA, the CDR3 is TGTGCCAGCAGCCGGGGAAGGTACGAGCAGTACTTC.

The V call is TRBV6-5, the J call TRBJ2-7; D is ambiguous. CDR1 is MNHEY and CDR2 is SVGAGI in the germline V gene. This CDR3 region has 16 residues. V was cut by 0 bases and J by 0 bases, with 12 bases left in between. This CDR3 reads CASSYSVGTRSYEQYF. In DNA form, the CDR3 reads TGTGCCAGCAGTTACTCGGTTGGCACCCGCTCCTACGAGCAGTACTTC.

This rearrangement joins TRBV28 to TRBJ1-2; perhaps TRBD1 as D (5 bases). This CDR3 contains 16 residues. V gave up 4 bases and J gave up 1 base, with 16 bases separating them. Germline CDR1 reads MDHEN; CDR2 reads SYDVKM. CDR3 sequence (DNA): TGTGCCAGCAGTTACCCCCCCGGGGGAAGTAACTATGGCTACACCTTC. Its protein product is CASSYPPGGSNYGYTF.